Listed here are 4 T cell receptor beta chains from one sample, sequenced in a study of CD8+ T cells in alopecia areata. TCR sequencing used cDNA made by reverse transcription of extracted RNA. Assay: immunoSEQ multiplex PCR; the TCRdb copy retains only in-frame clones and omits some. Of approximately 40,000 clones listed, roughly 53% were seen once; the top ten hold about 1.8%. The CD4+ cells of about five biomarker-study patients went through sorting. This sorting yielded CD25+CD127- cells. The sequencing sample was made of CD4+ Tregs sorted from blood. The receptors stem from a human donor with alopecia areata.

The chain couples TRBV5-1 to TRBJ1-1; D unclear. V was pared by 4 bases and J by 2 bases, with 12 bases between. The CDR3 contains 14 residues. Germline V gene data show CDR1 as SGHRS and CDR2 as YFSETQ. This CDR3 reads CASSQAIRNTEAFF. The CDR3 region has the DNA TGCGCCAGCAGCCAAGCCATAAGAAACACTGAAGCTTTCTTT.

Only a few counts were recorded for this clone. The chain joins TRBV7-9 to TRBJ2-7; maybe TRBD1 (6 bases). The V gene lost 5 bases and the J gene lost 0 bases, with 8 bases spanning the gap. The germline V gene encodes CDR1 SEHNR and CDR2 FQNEAQ (reference sequence). There are 13 residues in the CDR3. This CDR3 reads CASSADSSYEQYF. CDR3 DNA sequence: TGTGCCAGCAGCGCGGACAGCTCCTACGAGCAGTACTTC.

This clone occurred once. This chain joins TRBV7-2 and TRBJ1-5; a possible D gene is TRBD1 (5 bases). The CDR3 length is 13 residues. Germline CDR1 reads SGHTA; CDR2 reads FQGNSA. V was shortened by 7 bases and J by 7 bases, with 14 bases between the two germline ends. CDR3 loop: CASTYDGGQPQHF. The CDR3 bases are TGTGCCAGCACCTACGATGGGGGACAGCCCCAGCATTTT.

This chain connects TRBV30 to TRBJ1-3; TRBD1 matches 7 bases. The germline V gene has CDR1 GTSNPN and CDR2 SVGIG (reference sequence). The CDR3 spans 14 residues. V lost 6 bases to trimming and J lost 3 bases; unmatched junction nucleotides: 8. This CDR3 is CACTGASGGNTIYF. For the CDR3, the DNA is TGTGCCTGTACAGGGGCCAGCGGTGGAAACACCATATATTTT. Full variable domain (outside the CDR3, taken from reference TRBV30 and TRBJ1-3): SQTIHQWPATLVQPVGSPLSLECTVEGTSNPNLYWYRQAAGRGLQLLFYSVGIGQISSEVPQNLSASRPQDRQFILSSKKLLLSDSGFYLCACTGASGGNTIYFGEGSWLTVV.